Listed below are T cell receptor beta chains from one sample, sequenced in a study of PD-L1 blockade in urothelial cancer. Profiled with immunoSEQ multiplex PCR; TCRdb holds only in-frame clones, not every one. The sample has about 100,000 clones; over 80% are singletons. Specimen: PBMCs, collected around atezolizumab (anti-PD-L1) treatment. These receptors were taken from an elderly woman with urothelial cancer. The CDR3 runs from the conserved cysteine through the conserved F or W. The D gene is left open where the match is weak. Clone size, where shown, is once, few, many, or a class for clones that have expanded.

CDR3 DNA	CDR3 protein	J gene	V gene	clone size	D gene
TGTGCCAGCAGCCCCTCCACTCCGGGTGAAGCTTTCTTT	CASSPSTPGEAFF	TRBJ1-1	TRBV6-5	.	.
TGTGCCAGCAGCTTAGGCCCCGAGGGCTACACCTTC	CASSLGPEGYTF	TRBJ1-2	TRBV7-2	.	.
TGTGCCAGCTATCCGGGGAGGGGCAACTATGGCTACACCTTC	CASYPGRGNYGYTF	TRBJ1-2	TRBV6-5	.	.
TGTGCCAGTAGACCTATTACAGGGGGCAACACTGAAGCTTTCTTT	CASRPITGGNTEAFF	TRBJ1-1	TRBV19	.	TRBD1
TGTGCCAGCAGCGTAGCCCCAGCGGGATACTCTGGGGCCAACGTCCTGACTTTC	CASSVAPAGYSGANVLTF	TRBJ2-6	TRBV9	.	TRBD2
TGTGCCAGCAGCGTAGGGCACAGACAGGGCACTGAAGCTTTCTTT	CASSVGHRQGTEAFF	TRBJ1-1	TRBV9	.	TRBD1
TGCGCCAGCAGTGAGAACCAGGGAAAGGGCACAGATACGCAGTATTTT	CASSENQGKGTDTQYF	TRBJ2-3	TRBV10-1	.	.
TGTGCCAGCAGCTTGGAAGGGACAGGGGTCTCGTGGAACACTGAAGCTTTCTTT	CASSLEGTGVSWNTEAFF	TRBJ1-1	TRBV5-5	.	TRBD1
TGTGCCACCAGTACGGTCAGAGGATACACCGGGGAGCTGTTTTTT	CATSTVRGYTGELFF	TRBJ2-2	TRBV15	.	.
TGTGCCAGCAGTTTGCCGGAGAACTATGGCTACACCTTC	CASSLPENYGYTF	TRBJ1-2	TRBV28	once	.
TGTGCCAGCTCACAAGGTGGGGGCTCGGAAAAACTGTTTTTT	CASSQGGGSEKLFF	TRBJ1-4	TRBV18	.	.
TGTGCCAGCAGCCAAGACCGGGAGACCTACTATGGCTACACCTTC	CASSQDRETYYGYTF	TRBJ1-2	TRBV4-2	.	.
TGTGCCAGCAGAGTGAAGGGGGCGGGTGAGCAGTACTTC	CASRVKGAGEQYF	TRBJ2-7	TRBV6-5	.	TRBD1
TGTGCCAGCAGTGATACAGGGAACCGCTATGGCTACACCTTC	CASSDTGNRYGYTF	TRBJ1-2	TRBV28	few	.
TGTGCCAGCAAGGGCAGGGGGGAGACCGGGGAGCTGTTTTTT	CASKGRGETGELFF	TRBJ2-2	TRBV28	.	.
TGTGCCATCAGTGAAGGGACAGTTTATGGCTACACCTTC	CAISEGTVYGYTF	TRBJ1-2	TRBV10-3	.	TRBD1
TGTGCCAGCAGTGACTCGAGGCCTAGCGGGAGTACCTACGAGCAGTACTTC	CASSDSRPSGSTYEQYF	TRBJ2-7	TRBV6-4	.	TRBD2
TGTGCCATCAGCTGGGGGGGAACCTACGAGCAGTACTTC	CAISWGGTYEQYF	TRBJ2-7	TRBV10-3	.	TRBD2
TGTGCCAGCAGCGTAGGCGGGACCGGGGAGCTGTTTTTT	CASSVGGTGELFF	TRBJ2-2	TRBV9	.	.